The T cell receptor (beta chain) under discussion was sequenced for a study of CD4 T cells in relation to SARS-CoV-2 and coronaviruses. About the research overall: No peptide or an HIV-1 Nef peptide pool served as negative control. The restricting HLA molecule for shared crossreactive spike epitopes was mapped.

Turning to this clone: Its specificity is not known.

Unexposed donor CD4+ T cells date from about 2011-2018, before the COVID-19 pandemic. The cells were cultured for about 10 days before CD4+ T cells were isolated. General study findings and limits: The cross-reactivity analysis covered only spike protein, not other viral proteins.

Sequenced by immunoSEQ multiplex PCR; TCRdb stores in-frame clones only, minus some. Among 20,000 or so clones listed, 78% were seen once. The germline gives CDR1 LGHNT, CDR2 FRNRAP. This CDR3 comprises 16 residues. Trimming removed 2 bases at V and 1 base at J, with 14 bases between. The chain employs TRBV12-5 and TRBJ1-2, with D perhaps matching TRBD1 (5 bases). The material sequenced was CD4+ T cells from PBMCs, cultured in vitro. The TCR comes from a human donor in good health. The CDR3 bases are TGTGCTAGTGGTTTGTCCCCCACAGGCCGTAACTATGGCTACACCTTC. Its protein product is CASGLSPTGRNYGYTF.